A selection of T cell receptor beta chains follows, all from one sample in a study of blood T cell repertoires in COVID-19. Method: immunoSEQ multiplex PCR; TCRdb's copy keeps in-frame clones and lacks some. The sample lists roughly 300,000 clones, 70% to 90% seen once, with approximately 7.8% in the top ten. The sample was peripheral blood. The source of these receptors is a woman between 45 and 65 years old who had recovered from COVID-19. CDR3s include the opening cysteine and the closing phenylalanine or tryptophan. The D gene is left open where the match is weak. Size is omitted from some rows. Given values are once, few, many or a class for expanded clones.

j_gene | abundance | v_gene | d_gene | CDR3aa | CDR3nt
TRBJ2-2 | - | TRBV12-5 | TRBD1 | CASGLDRWGTENTGELFF | TGTGCTAGTGGTTTGGATCGATGGGGGACAGAGAACACCGGGGAGCTGTTTTTT
TRBJ2-2 | - | TRBV15 | - | CATSRQFTGELFF | TGTGCCACCAGCAGACAATTCACCGGGGAGCTGTTTTTT
TRBJ2-5 | - | TRBV5-1 | - | CASSQRTEETQYF | TGCGCCAGCAGCCAACGGACAGAAGAGACCCAGTACTTC
TRBJ2-7 | - | TRBV6-5 | - | CASSPRQLSSYEQYF | TGTGCCAGCAGCCCCCGACAGCTAAGCTCCTACGAGCAGTACTTC
TRBJ2-1 | - | TRBV4-2 | TRBD2 | CASSQAWDYRLNEQFF | TGTGCCAGCAGCCAAGCTTGGGACTACCGACTCAATGAGCAGTTCTTC
TRBJ2-7 | - | TRBV28 | - | CASSSPGSYEQYF | TGTGCCAGCAGTTCCCCTGGGAGTTACGAGCAGTACTTC
TRBJ2-5 | - | TRBV11-2 | - | CASSFTGIDRETQYF | TGTGCCAGCAGCTTTACAGGGATCGATCGAGAGACCCAGTACTTC
TRBJ2-3 | - | TRBV9 | - | CASSVAFEGLTQYF | TGTGCCAGCAGCGTAGCGTTCGAGGGTCTTACGCAGTATTTT
TRBJ1-3 | once | TRBV5-6 | - | CASSLDRVYTIYF | TGTGCCAGCAGCTTGGATCGTGTTTACACCATATATTTT
TRBJ1-4 | - | TRBV7-8 | - | CASSLGVVPSPNQGVFF | TGTGCCAGCAGCTTAGGGGTGGTCCCTTCACCCAATCAAGGGGTGTTTTTT
TRBJ2-2 | once | TRBV6-4 | - | CASSMEFNTGELFF | TGTGCCAGCTCTATGGAGTTTAACACCGGGGAGCTGTTTTTT
TRBJ1-5 | - | TRBV19 | - | CASSIQATSNQPQHF | TGTGCCAGTAGTATCCAAGCGACTAGCAATCAGCCCCAGCATTTT
TRBJ2-1 | once | TRBV19 | TRBD2 | CASSIRWTSGSYNEQFF | TGTGCCAGTAGTATAAGATGGACTAGCGGGTCCTACAATGAGCAGTTCTTC
TRBJ1-2 | few | TRBV27 | TRBD1 | CASSLSQRRTTGIYGYTF | TGTGCCAGCAGTTTATCCCAACGCCGAACGACAGGGATCTATGGCTACACCTTC
TRBJ1-1 | - | TRBV6-5 | TRBD1 | CASRKQGAQTEAFF | TGTGCCAGCAGAAAGCAGGGGGCGCAGACTGAAGCTTTCTTT
TRBJ1-2 | - | TRBV7-2 | - | CASSLAGRGSLDYGYTF | TGTGCCAGCAGCTTAGCCGGAAGGGGAAGCCTAGACTATGGCTACACCTTC
TRBJ2-5 | - | TRBV3-1/TRBV3-2 | - | CASNDWTVQETQYF | TGTGCCAGCAACGACTGGACAGTCCAAGAGACCCAGTACTTC
TRBJ2-5 | - | TRBV28 | - | CASKEGLETQYF | TGTGCCAGCAAGGAGGGGTTGGAGACCCAGTACTTC
TRBJ1-1 | - | TRBV4-1 | - | CASRQVQGNTEAFF | TGCGCCAGCAGGCAAGTTCAGGGGAACACTGAAGCTTTCTTT
TRBJ2-3 | - | TRBV10-1 | - | CASSEFTDGRQYF | TGCGCCAGCAGTGAGTTCACGGACGGGAGGCAGTATTTT
TRBJ1-2 | - | TRBV20-1 | - | CSASVQGRDGYTF | TGCAGTGCTAGTGTACAGGGAAGGGATGGCTACACCTTC
TRBJ1-1 | - | TRBV6-5 | - | CASKVSDKHAAFF | TGTGCCAGCAAGGTGTCAGACAAGCATGCAGCTTTCTTT
TRBJ2-5 | - | TRBV5-4 | TRBD1 | CASSTGQGVGETQYF | TGTGCCAGCAGCACGGGACAGGGTGTCGGAGAGACCCAGTACTTC
TRBJ2-7 | - | TRBV4-1 | TRBD2 | CASSQLTSGASYEQYF | TGCGCCAGCAGCCAACTGACTAGCGGGGCCTCCTACGAGCAGTACTTC
TRBJ2-7 | - | TRBV5-4 | - | CASSLAPGQQQYF | TGTGCCAGCAGCTTGGCCCCTGGACAGCAACAGTACTTC
TRBJ1-1 | - | TRBV19 | TRBD1 | CASISGTANTEAFF | TGTGCCAGTATAAGTGGGACAGCGAACACTGAAGCTTTCTTT
TRBJ1-5 | - | TRBV6-5 | - | CASRMSGISNQPQHF | TGTGCCAGCAGGATGAGCGGCATCAGCAATCAGCCCCAGCATTTT
TRBJ2-3 | - | TRBV2 | - | CASSALSRGRDTQYF | TGTGCCAGCAGTGCCCTTAGCCGGGGGAGGGATACGCAGTATTTT
TRBJ2-3 | once | TRBV2 | - | CASSELLAGAGDTQYF | TGTGCCAGCAGTGAACTTCTGGCGGGGGCGGGAGATACGCAGTATTTT
TRBJ1-1 | - | TRBV29-1 | - | CSVYSGGTEAFF | TGCAGCGTTTATTCGGGGGGCACTGAAGCTTTCTTT
TRBJ1-3 | - | TRBV7-2 | - | CASSLGATSGNTIYF | TGTGCCAGCAGCTTGGGGGCAACCTCTGGAAACACCATATATTTT
TRBJ2-1 | - | TRBV11-1 | TRBD2 | CASSPRTSNEQFF | TGTGCCAGCAGCCCCCGGACTAGCAATGAGCAGTTCTTC
TRBJ2-1 | - | TRBV2 | TRBD2 | CASTLAVNEQFF | TGTGCCAGCACACTAGCGGTAAATGAGCAGTTCTTC
TRBJ2-5 | once | TRBV7-7 | - | CASSLGILRWETQYF | TGTGCTAGCAGCTTAGGAATCCTGCGCTGGGAGACCCAGTACTTC
TRBJ2-2 | once | TRBV10-3 | TRBD1 | CAINTGGTGELFF | TGTGCCATCAATACAGGGGGCACCGGGGAGCTGTTTTTT
TRBJ2-7 | - | TRBV27 | - | CASSSNQGSPYEQYF | TGTGCCAGCAGCTCCAATCAGGGGTCGCCCTACGAGCAGTACTTC
TRBJ1-2 | - | TRBV29-1 | - | CSSQQSRDGYTF | TGCAGCAGTCAACAGAGCCGCGATGGCTACACCTTC
TRBJ2-7 | once | TRBV15 | TRBD2 | CATSRKLGPRGSYEQYF | TGTGCCACCAGCAGGAAACTGGGCCCGCGGGGGTCCTACGAGCAGTACTTC
TRBJ1-1 | - | TRBV28 | TRBD1 | CASSSPGTGGMNTEAFF | TGTGCCAGCAGTTCTCCGGGGACAGGGGGTATGAACACTGAAGCTTTCTTT
TRBJ2-2 | - | TRBV7-9 | - | CASSYPGDTGELFF | TGTGCCAGCAGCTATCCAGGGGACACCGGGGAGCTGTTTTTT
TRBJ1-5 | few | TRBV6-5 | - | CASSWGGEGNQPQHF | TGTGCCAGCAGTTGGGGCGGGGAGGGCAATCAGCCCCAGCATTTT
TRBJ2-5 | - | TRBV7-9 | TRBD2 | CASSLGQTSGGHAEETQYF | TGTGCCAGCAGCTTAGGTCAAACTAGCGGGGGACACGCAGAAGAGACCCAGTACTTC
TRBJ2-5 | - | TRBV28 | TRBD2 | CASSLLAGGPPQYF | TGTGCCAGCAGTTTACTAGCGGGAGGACCTCCCCAGTACTTC
TRBJ2-5 | - | TRBV2 | TRBD2 | CASSWAGEETQYF | TGTGCCAGCAGTTGGGCGGGAGAGGAGACCCAGTACTTC
TRBJ1-1 | few | TRBV6-1 | - | CASSEAYSRNTEAFF | TGTGCCAGCAGTGAAGCTTACAGCCGGAACACTGAAGCTTTCTTT
TRBJ1-6 | few | TRBV6-5 | - | CASLGRSSYNSPLHF | TGTGCCAGCTTGGGCAGAAGCTCCTATAATTCACCCCTCCACTTT
TRBJ1-1 | once | TRBV6-5 | - | CASRFFRVDTEAFF | TGTGCCAGCAGATTCTTCAGGGTTGACACTGAAGCTTTCTTT
TRBJ1-2 | - | TRBV15 | TRBD1 | CATSRGVNLTGRFRNYGYTF | TGTGCCACCAGCAGAGGGGTGAACTTGACAGGGCGATTCCGCAACTATGGCTACACCTTC
TRBJ2-3 | - | TRBV10-3 | - | CAISVGSVPDTQYF | TGTGCCATCAGTGTGGGGAGTGTTCCAGATACGCAGTATTTT
TRBJ2-2 | once | TRBV6-2/TRBV6-3 | - | CASSYDFFKGELFF | TGTGCCAGCAGTTACGACTTTTTTAAAGGGGAGCTGTTTTTT
TRBJ1-5 | - | TRBV5-6 | TRBD1 | CASSSSPDRGDQPQHF | TGTGCCAGCAGCTCTAGCCCTGACAGGGGGGATCAGCCCCAGCATTTT
TRBJ2-7 | - | TRBV10-3 | TRBD2 | CAISEASGSYEQYF | TGTGCCATCAGTGAGGCTAGCGGGAGCTACGAGCAGTACTTC
TRBJ1-4 | - | TRBV19 | - | CASSPRGIRGEKLFF | TGTGCCAGTAGTCCCCGCGGGATTCGGGGTGAAAAACTGTTTTTT
TRBJ2-7 | - | TRBV7-2 | TRBD2 | CASSLVLAGYGEQYF | TGTGCCAGCAGCTTAGTGCTAGCGGGATATGGGGAGCAGTACTTC
TRBJ1-2 | few | TRBV6-2/TRBV6-3 | - | CASSYGYGQIF | TGTGCCAGCAGTTACGGGTACGGACAAATCTTC
TRBJ1-1 | - | TRBV5-1 | - | CASSQSRDSAYLRAFF | TGCGCCAGCAGCCAGTCGCGCGACTCCGCCTATCTAAGGGCTTTCTTT
TRBJ2-1 | - | TRBV10-1 | TRBD2 | CASSEVISGGGNEQFF | TGCGCCAGCAGTGAAGTGATAAGCGGGGGAGGGAATGAGCAGTTCTTC